This T cell receptor beta chain is from a study of CD8 T cells in Susac syndrome. TCR beta sequencing was performed on blood CD8+ and CD4+ T cells. Bulk CD8+ and CD4+ cells came from magnetic negative isolation; CD8+ TEMRA by FACS. CDR3 length equals 12 residues. The ends were cut back, 2 bases at V and 8 bases at J, with 8 bases in the middle. Germline values: CDR1 SGHRS, CDR2 YFSETQ. With random hexamers, reverse transcription was performed on about 0.45 to 1 ug of RNA. One entry per CDR3 protein, called by TCRdb with MiXCR from the immunoSEQ multiplex PCR reads. Altogether 150,000 to 200,000 distinct CDR3 sequences are present, approximately 93% being singletons, with the ten largest covering roughly 0.1%.

Sequencing was performed on CD4+ T cells from PBMCs. The gene calls are TRBV5-1 and TRBJ2-1, with D perhaps matching TRBD1 or TRBD2 (5 bases each). This sequence was found in a human donor with multiple sclerosis. The CDR3: CASSLGDHEQFF. For the CDR3, the DNA is TGCGCCAGCAGCTTAGGGGACCATGAGCAGTTCTTC.